Listed here are 10 T cell receptor beta chains from one sample, sequenced in a study of blood T cell repertoires in COVID-19. Clones were read by immunoSEQ multiplex PCR, and TCRdb kept only the in-frame ones, dropping some. The table records 210,000 or so clones, roughly 80% of them present only once. Sequencing was carried out using peripheral blood. The receptors come from a human donor in a cohort sampled during active COVID-19.

V and J are TRBV4-1 and TRBJ1-2, with 11 bases identical to TRBD1. The CDR3 sequence is 15 residues long. The V and J ends lost 4 bases and 3 bases, in that order; junction bases with no gene match: 4. Germline CDR1 reads MGHRA; CDR2 reads YSYEKL. The CDR3 sequence: CASSRPGQGDYGYTF. The CDR3 DNA reads as TGCGCCAGCAGCCGCCCGGGACAGGGGGACTATGGCTACACCTTC.

The chain employs TRBV2 and TRBJ2-1; 10 positions agree with TRBD2. CDR1 and CDR2 (germline): SNHLY, FYNNEI. V shed 6 bases, J shed 4 bases, and the junction held 6 bases outside the gene matches. The CDR3 is made up of 15 amino acids. In DNA, the CDR3 is TGTGCCAGCAGGCCCCTAGCGGGAGAATACAATGAGCAGTTCTTC. Translation: CASRPLAGEYNEQFF.

This clone came up a few times. The genes are TRBV2 and TRBJ2-7; TRBD2 matches at 11 bases. CDR1 and CDR2 from the germline V gene are SNHLY and FYNNEI. The CDR3 is made up of 14 amino acids. After removal of 4 bases from V and 7 bases from J, the junction contained 6 bases not matched to a gene. CDR3 loop: CASSGETSGAEQYF. The CDR3 nucleotides are TGTGCCAGCAGTGGGGAGACTAGCGGGGCTGAGCAGTACTTC.

The chain combines TRBV27 with TRBJ2-7; D perhaps matches TRBD2 (5 bases). The CDR3 contains 15 residues. V lost 5 bases and J lost 1, with 15 bases in between. The V gene's germline CDR1 is MNHEY and CDR2 SMNVEV (reference sequence). The CDR3 spells CASSREGLPSYEQYF. The CDR3 nucleotides read TGTGCCAGCAGTAGAGAGGGCCTCCCATCCTACGAGCAGTACTTC.

The chain joins TRBV15 to TRBJ1-2; 7 bases fit TRBD1. The V segment lost 4 bases and the J segment 4 bases; nucleotides outside the gene matches: 6. This CDR3 spans 14 amino acids. Germline CDR1 and CDR2: LNHNV and YYDKDF (reference sequence). DNA of the CDR3: TGTGCCACCAGCACGCGCCGGGACAGCTATGGCTACACCTTC. Translation gives CATSTRRDSYGYTF. The variable domain in full, with the rest retrieved from reference TRBV15 and TRBJ1-2, is DAMVIQNPRYQVTQFGKPVTLSCSQTLNHNVMYWYQQKSSQAPKLLFHYYDKDFNNEADTPDNFQSRRPNTSFCFLDIRSPGLGDTAMYLCATSTRRDSYGYTFGSGTRLTVV.

The chain is built from TRBV6-2 or TRBV6-3 and TRBJ2-7; 8 bases line up with TRBD2. The CDR3 runs to 17 residues. J was trimmed by 0 bases and V by 6 bases; bases with no gene match: 13. Germline V gene sequence: CDR1 MNHEY, CDR2 SVGEGT. The CDR3 spells CASSLLAGPRSSYEQYF. The CDR3 nucleotides are TGTGCCAGCAGCCTTCTAGCGGGTCCTCGTAGCTCCTACGAGCAGTACTTC.

This clone is medium-sized. The chain combines TRBV27 with TRBJ2-7; 8 positions match TRBD2. V gave up 5 bases and J gave up 7 bases; unmatched junction bases: 16. Germline values: CDR1 MNHEY, CDR2 SMNVEV (reference sequence). The CDR3 runs to 16 residues. The CDR3 nucleotides are TGTGCCAGCAGTGCCGACCCCGGGACTAGTAACCGAGAGCAGTACTTC. Amino acids: CASSADPGTSNREQYF.

The rearrangement joins TRBV18 to TRBJ1-2, with D unresolved. Deletions cut 5 bases from V and 7 bases from J, with 17 bases between. CDR3 length: 14 residues. The germline V gene has CDR1 KGHSH and CDR2 LQKENI. The CDR3 protein is CASSSSGREGGYTF. CDR3 coding DNA: TGTGCCAGCTCAAGTTCCGGGAGAGAGGGTGGCTACACCTTC.

This clone was seen just once. The chain carries TRBV19 and TRBJ1-5; 9 bases align to TRBD1. The CDR3 sequence is 16 residues long. The V and J ends lost 8 bases and 4 bases, in that order; junction bases with no gene match: 12. Germline V CDR1 and CDR2: LNHDA, SQIVND (reference sequence). This CDR3 is CASRPETGGTNQPQHF. CDR3 nucleotide sequence: TGTGCCAGTCGCCCTGAGACAGGGGGAACAAATCAGCCCCAGCATTTT. Complete variable domain (other parts from reference TRBV19 and TRBJ1-5): DGGITQSPKYLFRKEGQNVTLSCEQNLNHDAMYWYRQDPGQGLRLIYYSQIVNDFQKGDIAEGYSVSREKKESFPLTVTSAQKNPTAFYLCASRPETGGTNQPQHFGDGTRLSIL.

This chain joins TRBV5-1 and TRBJ2-7, with 9 bases identical to TRBD2. The CDR3 sequence is 16 residues long. The germline V gene encodes CDR1 SGHRS and CDR2 YFSETQ. V lost 4 bases to trimming and J lost 6 bases; unmatched junction nucleotides: 14. This CDR3 is CASSAEPGLAAVEQYF. DNA for the CDR3: TGCGCCAGCAGCGCCGAGCCGGGACTAGCAGCCGTCGAGCAGTACTTC.